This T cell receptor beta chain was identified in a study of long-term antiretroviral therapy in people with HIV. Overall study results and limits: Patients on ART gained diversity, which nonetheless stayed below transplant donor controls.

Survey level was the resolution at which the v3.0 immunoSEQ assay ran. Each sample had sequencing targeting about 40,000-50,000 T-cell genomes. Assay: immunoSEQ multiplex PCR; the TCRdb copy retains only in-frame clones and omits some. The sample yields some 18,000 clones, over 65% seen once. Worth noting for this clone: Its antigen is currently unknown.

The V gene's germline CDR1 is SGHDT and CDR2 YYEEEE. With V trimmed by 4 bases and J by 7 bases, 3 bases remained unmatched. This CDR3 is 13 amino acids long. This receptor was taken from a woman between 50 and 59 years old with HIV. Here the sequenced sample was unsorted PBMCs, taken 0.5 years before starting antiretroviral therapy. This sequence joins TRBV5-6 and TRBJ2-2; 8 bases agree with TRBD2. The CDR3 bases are TGTGCCAGCAGCGCGACTAGCGTCGGGGAGCTGTTTTTT. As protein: CASSATSVGELFF.